The rows below give T cell receptor beta chains drawn from one sample of a study of T cell changes during pregnancy in multiple sclerosis. The method was immunoSEQ multiplex PCR; TCRdb's version includes in-frame clones alone and lacks a portion of them. The sample holds some 64,000 clones, about 90% seen once. The material sequenced was peripheral blood, taken after pregnancy. Receptors originate from a female donor with multiple sclerosis, enrolled in a pregnancy study. Both conserved end residues are part of each CDR3. Fields, in order: CDR3 length, D gene, clone size, J gene, V gene, CDR3 protein, CDR3 DNA. The D gene is left open where the match is weak. Expanded clones are given a class, and other clones once, few, many or no size at all.

>15|-|-|TRBJ2-7|TRBV18
CASSPDKSDSYEQYF
TGTGCCAGCTCACCAGATAAGAGCGACTCCTACGAGCAGTACTTC
>14|-|-|TRBJ2-7|TRBV5-1
CASSLEGGSHEQYF
TGCGCCAGCAGCTTGGAAGGAGGGTCCCACGAGCAGTACTTC
>15|TRBD2|-|TRBJ2-1|TRBV18
CASSPIAGAYNEQFF
TGTGCCAGCTCACCTATAGCGGGAGCCTACAATGAGCAGTTCTTC
>16|TRBD1|-|TRBJ2-5|TRBV27
CASSLRTGGFIETQYF
TGTGCCAGCAGTTTAAGGACAGGGGGCTTCATCGAGACCCAGTACTTC
>17|-|-|TRBJ2-2|TRBV10-1
CASSEVQVRGNTGELFF
TGCGCCAGCAGTGAGGTCCAAGTCAGGGGGAACACCGGGGAGCTGTTTTTT
>16|TRBD1|-|TRBJ1-1|TRBV5-4
CASSFPTGAANTEAFF
TGTGCCAGCAGCTTCCCCACAGGGGCGGCGAACACTGAAGCTTTCTTT
>14|TRBD2|once|TRBJ2-7|TRBV6-1
CASSEASGDYEQYF
TGTGCCAGCAGTGAAGCGAGCGGGGATTACGAGCAGTACTTC
>14|-|-|TRBJ2-3|TRBV9
CASSVALRSDTQYF
TGTGCCAGCAGCGTAGCTCTGAGGTCAGATACGCAGTATTTT
>14|-|-|TRBJ2-1|TRBV7-6
CASSLALVVGEQFF
TGTGCCAGCAGCTTAGCACTAGTCGTCGGTGAGCAGTTCTTC
>16|TRBD2|-|TRBJ2-1|TRBV6-1
CASSDRTSGSYNEQFF
TGTGCCAGCAGTGACCGGACTAGCGGGAGCTACAATGAGCAGTTCTTC
>14|-|-|TRBJ2-7|TRBV7-9
CASSLLGRDYEQYF
TGTGCCAGCAGCTTATTGGGCAGAGACTACGAGCAGTACTTC
>16|-|-|TRBJ2-2|TRBV5-1
CASSLAANLNTGELFF
TGCGCCAGCAGCTTGGCAGCGAACCTCAACACCGGGGAGCTGTTTTTT
>17|TRBD1|-|TRBJ1-4|TRBV5-6
CASSLARTGPYNEKLFF
TGTGCCAGCAGCTTGGCTCGGACAGGCCCTTATAATGAAAAACTGTTTTTT
>15|-|-|TRBJ1-2|TRBV19
CASSTIDKSAGGYTF
TGTGCCAGTAGTACGATTGACAAGTCTGCTGGGGGCTACACCTTC
>17|-|once|TRBJ2-3|TRBV11-2
CASSLVFGGKGTDTQYF
TGTGCCAGCAGCTTAGTTTTTGGCGGGAAGGGCACAGATACGCAGTATTTT
>14|-|-|TRBJ2-3|TRBV9
CASSVDASTDTQYF
TGTGCCAGCAGCGTAGACGCGAGCACAGATACGCAGTATTTT
>16|TRBD1|-|TRBJ2-7|TRBV7-6
CASSPAGTGKLYEQYF
TGTGCCAGCAGCCCAGCGGGGACAGGGAAGCTTTACGAGCAGTACTTC
>11|-|once|TRBJ1-2|TRBV19
CASSIDIGYTF
TGTGCCAGTAGTATAGATATCGGCTACACCTTC
>16|-|-|TRBJ1-4|TRBV28
CASSLRGAGTNEKLFF
TGTGCCAGCAGTTTACGGGGGGCCGGTACTAATGAAAAACTGTTTTTT
>18|TRBD1|-|TRBJ2-7|TRBV5-1
CASSLAILPGQGSYEQYF
TGCGCCAGCAGCTTGGCTATACTCCCGGGACAGGGATCCTACGAGCAGTACTTC
>14|TRBD1|-|TRBJ1-4|TRBV19
CASSWTGVGEKLFF
TGTGCCAGTAGTTGGACAGGGGTAGGGGAAAAACTGTTTTTT
>16|TRBD1|-|TRBJ1-2|TRBV7-9
CASSYRPGTGNDGYTF
TGTGCCAGCAGCTACAGGCCCGGGACAGGGAACGATGGCTACACCTTC
>19|TRBD1|-|TRBJ2-1|TRBV4-1
CASSQDPQRRGGNYNEQFF
TGCGCCAGCAGCCAAGACCCGCAACGTCGAGGGGGCAACTACAATGAGCAGTTCTTC
>17|-|-|TRBJ1-3|TRBV6-1
CASSEDFGVASGNTIYF
TGTGCCAGCAGTGAAGACTTCGGGGTGGCCTCTGGAAACACCATATATTTT
>14|-|-|TRBJ2-7|TRBV18
CASSPQLSSYEQYF
TGTGCCAGCTCACCACAACTCTCCTCCTACGAGCAGTACTTC
>16|TRBD2|-|TRBJ2-1|TRBV5-4
CASSLGSSGSYNEQFF
TGTGCCAGCAGCTTGGGGTCTAGCGGGAGTTACAATGAGCAGTTCTTC
>16|TRBD2|-|TRBJ2-1|TRBV27
CASSSRLAASYNEQFF
TGTGCCAGCAGTTCCCGACTAGCGGCTTCCTACAATGAGCAGTTCTTC
>15|TRBD2|-|TRBJ2-3|TRBV4-1
CASSQAAGGTDTQYF
TGCGCCAGCAGCCAAGCAGCCGGGGGGACAGATACGCAGTATTTT
>15|TRBD1|-|TRBJ2-1|TRBV18
CASSPLSTGYNEQFF
TGTGCCAGCTCACCACTCTCGACAGGGTACAATGAGCAGTTCTTC
>19|TRBD2|-|TRBJ2-2|TRBV4-1
CASSQDRGLAGVNTGELFF
TGCGCCAGCAGCCAAGATAGGGGACTAGCGGGAGTGAACACCGGGGAGCTGTTTTTT
>14|-|-|TRBJ1-1|TRBV7-9
CASSRGLGNTEAFF
TGTGCCAGCAGTAGGGGACTCGGGAACACTGAAGCTTTCTTT
>16|-|few|TRBJ2-7|TRBV7-2
CASSLEGASGSYEQYF
TGTGCCAGCAGCTTAGAGGGGGCAAGCGGGAGCTACGAGCAGTACTTC